A single T cell receptor beta chain is shown here with its context. These data belong to a study of cytomegalovirus exposure and HLA in healthy donors. The length of the CDR3 is 17 residues. CDR1 and CDR2 from the germline V gene are MNHEY and SMNVEV (reference sequence). The PCR was carried out with 60 Vbeta primers and 13 Jbeta primers. Sequenced by immunoSEQ multiplex PCR; TCRdb stores in-frame clones only, minus some. The data show about 120,000 clones, around 84% seen once. This TCR came from a woman aged 25-40 years in good health and CMV-seropositive. This chain joins TRBV27 and TRBJ2-5; 8 positions agree with TRBD1. The J call could be wrong; TRBJ2-7 is a better fit for the DNA end. The sample consisted of PBMCs. The DNA of the CDR3 is TGTGCCAGCAGTTTAAAGGGAGGACAGGGAAGCCCCTACGAGCAGTACTTC. Protein product: CASSLKGGQGSPYEQYF.